A selection of T cell receptor beta chains follows, all from one sample in a study of chemoradiotherapy in HPV16-positive cancers. The assay was immunoSEQ multiplex PCR, and TCRdb's table has in-frame clones only and misses some. Counted here are 2,500 to 3,500 clones, 79% occurring once; the ten biggest clones make up under 13%. The starting material was tumor tissue, obtained from a patient who underwent chemoradiotherapy. The receptors stem from a human donor with HPV-associated anogenital cancer. CDR3s include the opening cysteine and the closing phenylalanine or tryptophan. The order of the fields is D gene, J gene, V gene, clone size, CDR3 DNA, CDR3 protein. D genes are given only for firm matches. Size values are once, few and many counts, or a class for expanded clones, and some rows have none.

NA TRBJ2-5 TRBV11-3 NA TGTGCCAGCAGCTTAGGGTTAGAGGGACAAGAGACCCAGTACTTC CASSLGLEGQETQYF
TRBD2 TRBJ2-7 TRBV5-5 NA TGTGCCAGCAGCTTGCGACTAGCGGGAGTTGATAGCTCCTACGAGCAGTACTTC CASSLRLAGVDSSYEQYF
NA TRBJ2-4 TRBV11-3 NA TGTGCCAGCAGCGGGGGAGAGGCCAAAAACATTCAGTACTTC CASSGGEAKNIQYF
NA TRBJ2-7 TRBV25-1 few TGTGCCAGCAGTGATCATCTCACAAGGGGTCCGTCCTACGAGCAGTACTTC CASSDHLTRGPSYEQYF
NA TRBJ2-7 TRBV5-1 NA TGCGCCAGCAGCTTAAGGGCACAGAGCTACGAGCAGTACTTC CASSLRAQSYEQYF
NA TRBJ2-5 TRBV30 large TGTGCCTGGAAGATGGGGATCGGCAAAGAGACCCAGTACTTC CAWKMGIGKETQYF
NA TRBJ2-1 TRBV7-2 NA TGTGCCAGCAGCTCAGGAAGCTCCTACAATGAGCAGTTCTTC CASSSGSSYNEQFF
NA TRBJ2-7 TRBV6-1 NA TGTGCCAGCAGTGAAGGATGGGGCTACGAGCAGTACTTC CASSEGWGYEQYF
NA TRBJ1-2 TRBV5-1 NA TGCGCCAGCAGCCAGGACAGTCCCTCGGGGATATATGGCTACACCTTC CASSQDSPSGIYGYTF
NA TRBJ2-7 TRBV6-8 NA TGTGCCAGCAGGCATACTAGCAGACGTAGCCTATATAACTACGAGCAGTACTTC CASRHTSRRSLYNYEQYF
NA TRBJ2-6 TRBV7-3 NA TGTGCCAGCAGCTTAAAGGCGAGCCTCTCTGGGGCCAACGTCCTGACTTTC CASSLKASLSGANVLTF
NA TRBJ2-2 TRBV19 NA TGTGCCAGTAGCCCGATTAACACCGGGGAGCTGTTTTTT CASSPINTGELFF
NA TRBJ1-2 TRBV5-1 NA TGCGCCAGCAGCTCGGACGGGGCTGGCTACACCTTC CASSSDGAGYTF
NA TRBJ1-1 TRBV7-8 few TGTGCCAGCAGCTTATCAGGGTCGCCTGAAGCTTTCTTT CASSLSGSPEAFF
TRBD2 TRBJ2-7 TRBV6-5 NA TGTGCCAGCAGTTCCGGGACTAGGGGGAACGAGCAGTACTTC CASSSGTRGNEQYF
NA TRBJ1-6 TRBV10-2 NA TGCGCCAGCAGTGAGACAGGGAATTCACCCCTCCACTTT CASSETGNSPLHF
NA TRBJ1-2 TRBV13 NA TGTGCCAGCAGCGGAGGAGGAGGCTACACCTTC CASSGGGGYTF
TRBD2 TRBJ2-2 TRBV7-8 NA TGTGCCAGCAGCCCGACTCAAGGGGCTAGCGGGGGGGCAACCGGGGAGCTGTTTTTT CASSPTQGASGGATGELFF
TRBD2 TRBJ2-1 TRBV5-4 NA TGTGCCGGAGCCGGGGGGAACAATGAGCAGTTCTTC CAGAGGNNEQFF
TRBD1 TRBJ2-7 TRBV4-2 NA TGTGCCAGCAGCCGAGGGACAGGTTCCTACGAGCAGTACTTC CASSRGTGSYEQYF
TRBD1 TRBJ1-3 TRBV7-9 once TGTGCCAGCAGACACCCCGACAGGGGGCCTGGAAACACCATATATTTT CASRHPDRGPGNTIYF
TRBD2 TRBJ2-3 TRBV10-3 NA TGTGCCATCACGGCTAGCGGGACAGATACGCAGTATTTT CAITASGTDTQYF
NA TRBJ1-1 TRBV5-1 NA TGCGCCAGCAGCTTGCGTTGGAGCCGCACTGAAGCTTTCTTT CASSLRWSRTEAFF
NA TRBJ2-2 TRBV29-1 NA TGCAGCGTTGGACGGAGCGCGAACACCGGGGAGCTGTTTTTT CSVGRSANTGELFF
TRBD1 TRBJ2-2 TRBV12-5 few TGTGCTAGTGTCCAGGACAGGGGGATCACTGGGGAGCTGTTTTTT CASVQDRGITGELFF
TRBD2 TRBJ2-7 TRBV10-3 NA TGTGCCATCAGTGAGTCGGGACTAGCGGGAGAAAGGGACGAGCAGTACTTC CAISESGLAGERDEQYF
NA TRBJ2-5 TRBV29-1 NA TGCAGCGTTGCCGTGGTAGAGACCCAGTACTTC CSVAVVETQYF
NA TRBJ2-5 TRBV10-1 NA TGCGCCAGCAGTGAGTCGGAAGGGAGCTGGGAGACCCAGTACTTC CASSESEGSWETQYF
NA TRBJ2-2 TRBV5-1 few TGCGCCAGCAGCGTAAATTCAAACCGAGCGACGGGGGTTGCCTACCGGGGAAAGCTGTTTTTT CASSVNSNRATGVAYRGKLFF
NA TRBJ2-7 TRBV11-3 NA TGTGCCAGCAGCCCCCGGGACAACCCCTACGAGCAGTACTTC CASSPRDNPYEQYF
NA TRBJ1-1 TRBV28 NA TGTGCCAGCAGTCGGGTGTCGTCAGCTTTCTTT CASSRVSSAFF
NA TRBJ1-1 TRBV29-1 NA TGCAGCACCTACGCACAGGAAACTGAAGCTTTCTTT CSTYAQETEAFF
NA TRBJ2-5 TRBV27 large TGTGCCAGCAGGGGGGTTCTGGAGACCCAGTACTTC CASRGVLETQYF
NA TRBJ1-1 TRBV10-3 NA TGTGCCATCAGCGACAGTGAAGCTTTCTTT CAISDSEAFF
NA TRBJ2-5 TRBV7-9 NA TGTGCCAGCAGCGGCCGAGAGACCCAGTACTTC CASSGRETQYF
NA TRBJ2-7 TRBV5-6 NA TGTGCCAGCAGCTTTGGGCTTTATAATTCCTACGAGCAGTACTTC CASSFGLYNSYEQYF
NA TRBJ2-3 TRBV6-1 once TGTGCCAGCAGCCCCCGGCCCGAAGATACGCAGTATTTT CASSPRPEDTQYF
NA TRBJ1-1 TRBV7-6 few TGTGCCAGCAGCTTAGTGAACACTGAAGCTTTCTTT CASSLVNTEAFF
TRBD2 TRBJ2-7 TRBV10-3 NA TGTGCCATCAGTGTCCGACTAGCGGGGGGGCCCTACGAGCAGTACTTC CAISVRLAGGPYEQYF
NA TRBJ2-2 TRBV4-1 NA TGCGCCAGCAGTTATCCGAACACCGGGGAGCTGTTTTTT CASSYPNTGELFF
TRBD2 TRBJ2-1 TRBV7-3 NA TGTGCCAGCAGCCCTACCGGGACTAGCGGGGAACTCTACAATGAGCAGTTCTTC CASSPTGTSGELYNEQFF
NA TRBJ2-1 TRBV7-8 few TGTGCCAGCGTTTCAAGCTCCTACAATGAGCAGTTCTTC CASVSSSYNEQFF
NA TRBJ1-1 TRBV11-2 NA TGTGCCAGCAGAAACAATGGGTACCCACATGAAGCTTTCTTT CASRNNGYPHEAFF
NA TRBJ1-2 TRBV7-2 NA TGTGCCAGCAGGGCCACAGGAGACTATGGCTACACCTTC CASRATGDYGYTF
TRBD2 TRBJ2-1 TRBV7-9 NA TGTGCCAGCAGCTTAGAGTCGGGACTAGCGGTCGTTGAGCAGTTCTTC CASSLESGLAVVEQFF